This TCR beta chain was recorded in a study of cytomegalovirus exposure and HLA in healthy donors. Turning to the study itself: Earlier results showed 117 million unique TCR beta sequences derived from 150 million to 200 million T cells.

Primers for the PCR totalled 60 Vbeta and 13 Jbeta. In the original workflow: Later, an analysis found 80 million or so unique TCR beta chains, and about 10 million of these were shared. Sequenced by immunoSEQ multiplex PCR; TCRdb stores in-frame clones only, minus some. D and trimming come from the DNA, and the V and J calls and clone size come from that table. Of under 150,000 clones in the sample, approximately 80% are singletons; the top ten hold approximately 2.4%. Study results and limitations: Data from an earlier analysis indicated that most TCR beta V segments were productive either about 90% or about 30% of the time.

Comments on this clone: The antigen remains undetermined.

Sequenced sample: PBMCs. The receptor comes from a male donor in good health and CMV-seronegative.

CDR3 sequence: CASSGTGAQPQHF. As DNA, the CDR3 is TGTGCCAGCAGCGGGACAGGGGCACAGCCCCAGCATTTT. V and J are TRBV28 and TRBJ1-5; 10 bases agree with TRBD1. Germline V gives CDR1 MDHEN, CDR2 SYDVKM. The CDR3 is made up of 13 amino acids. The V gene end was trimmed by 6 bases and the J gene end by 7 bases; junction bases not matched to a gene: 3.